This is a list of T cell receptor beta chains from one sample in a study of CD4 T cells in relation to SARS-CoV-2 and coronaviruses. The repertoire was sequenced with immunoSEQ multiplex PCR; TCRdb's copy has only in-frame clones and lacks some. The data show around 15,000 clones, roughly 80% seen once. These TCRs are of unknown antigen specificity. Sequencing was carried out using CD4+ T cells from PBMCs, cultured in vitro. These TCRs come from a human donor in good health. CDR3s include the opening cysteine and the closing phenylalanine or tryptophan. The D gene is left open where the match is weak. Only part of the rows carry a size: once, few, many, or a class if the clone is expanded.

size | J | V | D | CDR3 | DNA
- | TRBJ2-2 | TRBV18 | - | CASSPRSQGTAGELFF | TGTGCCAGCTCACCAAGATCCCAGGGGACGGCCGGGGAGCTGTTTTTT
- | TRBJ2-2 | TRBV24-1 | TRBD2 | CATSDPGGTVGELFF | TGTGCCACCAGTGATCCGGGAGGGACGGTCGGGGAGCTGTTTTTT
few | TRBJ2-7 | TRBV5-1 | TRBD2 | CASSNGLAGLEQYF | TGCGCCAGCAGCAACGGACTAGCGGGATTGGAGCAGTACTTC
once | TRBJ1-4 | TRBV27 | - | CASSLSRGSEKLFF | TGTGCCAGCAGTTTATCGAGGGGGTCCGAAAAACTGTTTTTT
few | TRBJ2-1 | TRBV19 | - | CASRDEQFF | TGTGCCAGCCGGGATGAGCAGTTCTTC
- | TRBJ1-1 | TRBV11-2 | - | CASSLVWSTEAFF | TGTGCCAGCAGCTTAGTCTGGAGTACTGAAGCTTTCTTT
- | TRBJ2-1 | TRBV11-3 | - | CASSLGERREQFF | TGTGCCAGCAGCTTAGGAGAGCGTCGCGAGCAGTTCTTC
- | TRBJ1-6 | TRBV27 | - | CASSLIGSSSYNSPLHF | TGTGCCAGCAGTTTGATCGGGAGTAGCTCCTATAATTCACCCCTCCACTTT
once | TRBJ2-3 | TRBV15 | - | CATSRPGDTQYF | TGTGCCACCAGCAGACCTGGAGATACGCAGTATTTT
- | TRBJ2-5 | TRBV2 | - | CASSEEETQYF | TGTGCCAGCAGTGAAGAAGAGACCCAGTACTTC
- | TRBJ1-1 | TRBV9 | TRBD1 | CASSAQTGRTTEAFF | TGTGCCAGCAGCGCGCAGACAGGGAGAACAACTGAAGCTTTCTTT
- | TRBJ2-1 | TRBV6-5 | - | CASKKGIYNEQFF | TGTGCCAGCAAAAAGGGAATCTACAATGAGCAGTTCTTC
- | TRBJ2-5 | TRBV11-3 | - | CASSWGETETQYF | TGTGCCAGCAGCTGGGGGGAGACGGAGACCCAGTACTTC
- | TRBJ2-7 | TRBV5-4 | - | CASSWRERTYEQYF | TGTGCCAGCAGCTGGAGGGAGAGAACCTACGAGCAGTACTTC
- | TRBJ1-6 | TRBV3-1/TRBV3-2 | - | CASSQDLRGGNSPLHF | TGTGCCAGCAGCCAAGATTTACGGGGTGGTAATTCACCCCTCCACTTT
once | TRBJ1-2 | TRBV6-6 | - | CASSIQQGSYGYTF | TGTGCCAGCAGTATCCAACAGGGATCCTATGGCTACACCTTC
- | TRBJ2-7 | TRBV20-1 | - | CSADGLDEQYF | TGCAGTGCTGACGGCTTGGACGAGCAGTACTTC
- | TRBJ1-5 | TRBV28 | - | CASTGRSQPQHF | TGTGCCAGCACCGGTCGGTCCCAGCCCCAGCATTTT
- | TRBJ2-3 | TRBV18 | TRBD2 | CASSWTSGSTDTQYF | TGTGCCAGCTCTTGGACTAGCGGAAGCACAGATACGCAGTATTTT
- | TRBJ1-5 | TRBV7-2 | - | CASSLASVHLNQPQHF | TGTGCCAGCAGCTTAGCGTCCGTACATCTCAATCAGCCCCAGCATTTT
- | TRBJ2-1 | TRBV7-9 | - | CASSPGGGTDEQFF | TGTGCCAGCAGCCCCGGGGGCGGGACGGATGAGCAGTTCTTC
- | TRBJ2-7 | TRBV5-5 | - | CASSLGLDRSSYEQYF | TGTGCCAGCAGCTTGGGGTTGGACAGAAGCTCCTACGAGCAGTACTTC
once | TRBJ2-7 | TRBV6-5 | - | CASEGGGSDEQYF | TGTGCCAGCGAAGGCGGGGGCTCGGACGAGCAGTACTTC
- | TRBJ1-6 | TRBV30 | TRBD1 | CAWRVRDSYNSPLHF | TGTGCCTGGAGAGTCAGGGACAGCTACAATTCACCCCTCCACTTT
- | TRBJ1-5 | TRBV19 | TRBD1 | CASSLTGGHQPQHF | TGTGCCAGTAGTCTTACAGGGGGCCATCAGCCCCAGCATTTT
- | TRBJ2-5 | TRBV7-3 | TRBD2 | CASSLTAGVGETQYF | TGTGCCAGCAGCTTAACAGCGGGAGTAGGAGAGACCCAGTACTTC
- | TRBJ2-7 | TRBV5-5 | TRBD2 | CASSPASGTYEQYF | TGTGCCAGCAGCCCCGCTAGCGGCACCTACGAGCAGTACTTC
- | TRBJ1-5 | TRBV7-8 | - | CASTLLGRTNQPQHF | TGTGCCAGCACCCTTCTCGGACGAACTAATCAGCCCCAGCATTTT
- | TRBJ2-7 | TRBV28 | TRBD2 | CASSLRASGRDYEQYF | TGTGCCAGCAGTTTAAGGGCTAGCGGGAGGGACTACGAGCAGTACTTC
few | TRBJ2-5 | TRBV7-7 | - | CASSRDGFQETQYF | TGTGCCAGCAGCCGGGACGGATTCCAAGAGACCCAGTACTTC
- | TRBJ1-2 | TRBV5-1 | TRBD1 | CASSWTGIYGYTF | TGCGCCAGCAGCTGGACAGGGATCTATGGCTACACCTTC
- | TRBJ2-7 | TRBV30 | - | CAWSVARLAYEQYF | TGTGCCTGGAGTGTCGCCAGGTTAGCCTACGAGCAGTACTTC
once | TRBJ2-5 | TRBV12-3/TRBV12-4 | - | CASRTGPGTQYF | TGTGCCAGCAGAACAGGACCCGGGACCCAGTACTTC
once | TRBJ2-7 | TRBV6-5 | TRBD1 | CASSYSGQVAEQYF | TGTGCCAGCAGTTACTCGGGACAGGTCGCCGAGCAGTACTTC
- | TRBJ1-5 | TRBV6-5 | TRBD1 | CASSSSGQGAQPQHF | TGTGCCAGCAGTTCGTCGGGACAGGGGGCCCAGCCCCAGCATTTT
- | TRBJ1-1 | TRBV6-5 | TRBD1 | CASGARGRTEAFF | TGTGCCAGCGGGGCCAGGGGGCGCACTGAAGCTTTCTTT
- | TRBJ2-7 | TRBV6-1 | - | CASSESWGRNEQYF | TGTGCCAGCAGTGAAAGCTGGGGACGCAACGAGCAGTACTTC
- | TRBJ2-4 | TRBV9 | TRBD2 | CASSVEGGGNIQYF | TGTGCCAGCAGCGTAGAGGGCGGGGGGAACATTCAGTACTTC
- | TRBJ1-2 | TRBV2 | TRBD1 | CASSRDRGDYGYTF | TGTGCCAGCAGCCGGGACAGGGGGGACTATGGCTACACCTTC
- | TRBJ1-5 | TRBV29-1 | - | CSVAEDSNQPQHF | TGCAGCGTTGCGGAGGATAGCAATCAGCCCCAGCATTTT
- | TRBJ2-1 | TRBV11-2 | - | CASSLQGFRGFYNEQFF | TGTGCCAGCAGTCTCCAGGGGTTTAGGGGGTTCTACAATGAGCAGTTCTTC
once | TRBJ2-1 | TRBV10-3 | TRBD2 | CAISTTGGGPEQFF | TGTGCCATCAGTACTACCGGGGGGGGACCAGAGCAATTCTTC
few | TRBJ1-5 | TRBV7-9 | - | CASGYSNQPQHF | TGTGCCAGCGGTTATAGCAATCAGCCCCAGCATTTT
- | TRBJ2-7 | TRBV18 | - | CASSPPIGSSSYEQYF | TGTGCCAGCTCACCACCAATCGGGTCTAGCTCCTACGAGCAGTACTTC
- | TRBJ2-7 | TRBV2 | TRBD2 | CASSGGRGGPLEQYF | TGTGCCAGCAGTGGAGGTCGGGGAGGGCCCCTGGAGCAGTACTTC
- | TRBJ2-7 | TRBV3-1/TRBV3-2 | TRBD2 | CASSPGGGSRHEQYF | TGTGCCAGCAGCCCGGGCGGCGGGAGTCGCCACGAGCAGTACTTC
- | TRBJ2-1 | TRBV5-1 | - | CASSPMTGGEPNEQFF | TGCGCCAGCAGCCCTATGACAGGCGGGGAGCCGAATGAGCAGTTCTTC
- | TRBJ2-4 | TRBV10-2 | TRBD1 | CASSTDRKNIQYF | TGCGCCAGCAGTACGGACAGGAAAAACATTCAGTACTTC
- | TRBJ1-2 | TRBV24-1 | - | CATSERGMYYGYTF | TGTGCCACCAGTGAGAGGGGAATGTACTATGGCTACACCTTC
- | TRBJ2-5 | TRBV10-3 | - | CATQREQETQYF | TGTGCCACCCAGAGGGAGCAAGAGACCCAGTACTTC
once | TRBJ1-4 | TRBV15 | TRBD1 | CATSRDYTGGDEKLFF | TGTGCCACCAGCAGAGATTATACAGGGGGGGACGAAAAACTGTTTTTT
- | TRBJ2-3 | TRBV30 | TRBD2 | CAWRKGTSGSRDTQYF | TGTGCCTGGAGAAAAGGGACTAGCGGGAGTCGGGATACGCAGTATTTT
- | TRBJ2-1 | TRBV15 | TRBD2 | CATSAGGSSYNEQFF | TGTGCCACCTCGGCGGGAGGGAGCTCCTACAATGAGCAGTTCTTC
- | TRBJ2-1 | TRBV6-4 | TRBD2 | CASSAGTSGNNEQFF | TGTGCCAGCAGTGCCGGGACTAGCGGGAACAATGAGCAGTTCTTC